A single sample is the source of the 11 T cell receptor beta chains below, sequenced in a study of cytomegalovirus exposure and HLA in healthy donors. The PCR employed 60 Vbeta primers together with 13 Jbeta primers. Repertoires were generated with immunoSEQ multiplex PCR, while TCRdb's copy carries only in-frame clones and drops some. Of more than 85,000 clones in the sample, around 80% are singletons; the top ten hold 12% to 15%. The specimen was PBMCs. These receptors were obtained from a male donor in good health and CMV-seropositive.

The chain employs TRBV6-5 and TRBJ2-7; TRBD2 agrees at 8 bases. The J segment lost 4 bases and the V segment lost 6 bases, leaving 8 bases of the junction unmatched. This CDR3 is 14 amino acids long. CDR1 MNHEY and CDR2 SVGAGI come from the germline V gene. The CDR3 region has the DNA TGTGCCAGCAGCCGACCGGGAGGGGCTTACGAGCAGTACTTC. Its translation: CASSRPGGAYEQYF.

The J gene is TRBJ2-5, the V gene TRBV4-2; possibly TRBD2 for D (5 bases). Germline CDR1 and CDR2: LGHNA and YNFKEQ. The CDR3 is 16 amino acids. Deletions cut 0 bases from V and 3 bases from J, with 14 bases between. DNA for the CDR3: TGTGCCAGCAGCCAAGACAGATCTCCGGGAAAAGAGACCCAGTACTTC. Translation: CASSQDRSPGKETQYF.

The V and J genes are TRBV5-6 and TRBJ2-3; weak D call: TRBD1 (5 bases). The germline CDR1 and CDR2 sequences are SGHDT and YYEEEE. The CDR3 has 16 residues. V was clipped by 2 bases and J by 0 bases, with 13 bases between them. The DNA of the CDR3 is TGTGCCAGCAGCTTTTTGACAGACCCTAGCACAGATACGCAGTATTTT. It encodes CASSFLTDPSTDTQYF.

The chain couples TRBV6-7 to TRBJ1-3, with TRBD1 identical over 7 bases. TRBV6-7 is treated as an ORF (open reading frame) with a function not yet certain. This CDR3 region has 18 residues. The junction had 8 bases not matched to a gene; V was cut back by 0 bases and J by 0 bases. CDR3 in DNA: TGTGCCAGCAGTTACTCGGAGGGACAGAACCTCTCTGGAAACACCATATATTTT. This codes for CASSYSEGQNLSGNTIYF.

CDR3 residues: CASSRGVFSGANVLTF. The CDR3 nucleotides read TGCGCCAGCAGCCGGGGGGTCTTTTCTGGGGCCAACGTCCTGACTTTC. V gene TRBV5-1 combines with J gene TRBJ2-6; 7 bases line up with TRBD2. CDR1 and CDR2 (germline): SGHRS, YFSETQ. Losses at the gene ends were 4 bases for V and 1 base for J; bases not matched to a gene: 5. There are 16 residues in the CDR3.

The genes are TRBV18 and TRBJ1-1; D is unclear. V gave up 1 base and J gave up 3 bases, with 6 bases separating them. This CDR3 is 13 amino acids long. Germline V gene data show CDR1 as KGHSH and CDR2 as LQKENI. The CDR3 region has the DNA TGTGCCAGCTCACCACGAGAGTACACTGAAGCTTTCTTT. As protein: CASSPREYTEAFF.

The rearrangement uses TRBV9 and TRBJ1-3, with unresolved D. Germline V gene data show CDR1 as SGDLS and CDR2 as YYNGEE. The length of the CDR3 is 16 residues. Trimming stripped 1 base from V and 0 bases from J, with 11 bases between. As DNA, the CDR3 is TGTGCCAGCAGCGTAAGCGGCACTGGCTCTGGAAACACCATATATTTT. This translates into CASSVSGTGSGNTIYF.

This clone was detected once. The chain has TRBV7-9 and TRBJ2-7, with a possible D match to TRBD1 (6 bases). Germline CDR1 reads SEHNR; CDR2 reads FQNEAQ (reference sequence). Between the trimmed V and J ends, which lost 4 bases and 1 base, there was a span of 11 bases. The CDR3 has 14 residues. The CDR3 reads CASSSWDISYEQYF. The CDR3 nucleotides are TGTGCCAGCAGCTCCTGGGACATATCCTACGAGCAGTACTTC.

V gene TRBV10-3 combines with J gene TRBJ1-2, with 9 bases that match TRBD1. The germline V gene encodes CDR1 ENHRY and CDR2 SYGVKD. The junction had 10 bases not matched to a gene; V was cut back by 2 bases and J by 3 bases. This CDR3 has 17 amino acids. The DNA for the CDR3 is TGTGCCATCAGTGAGAAGATACAGGGACAGGGTGACTATGGCTACACCTTC. Its protein product is CAISEKIQGQGDYGYTF.

V is TRBV11-1 and J is TRBJ1-2; possibly TRBD1 for D (5 bases). V was clipped by 8 bases and J by 8 bases, with 18 bases between them. Germline lookup yields CDR1 SGHAT and CDR2 FQDESV (reference sequence). The CDR3 has 13 residues. The CDR3 coding sequence is TGTGCCAGCGGGGGGAGGGCCCCCGAGGGCTACACCTTC. It yields the protein CASGGRAPEGYTF.

This clone was detected only once. The chain uses TRBV27 and TRBJ2-7; D may be TRBD1 (5 bases). Per germline, CDR1 MNHEY and CDR2 SMNVEV (reference sequence). Trimming pared 6 bases from V and 5 bases from J, leaving 17 bases between. The CDR3 loop spans 14 amino acids. The CDR3 sequence is CASRSGFSADEQYF. CDR3 nucleotide sequence: TGTGCCAGCAGATCAGGGTTTTCGGCGGACGAGCAGTACTTC.